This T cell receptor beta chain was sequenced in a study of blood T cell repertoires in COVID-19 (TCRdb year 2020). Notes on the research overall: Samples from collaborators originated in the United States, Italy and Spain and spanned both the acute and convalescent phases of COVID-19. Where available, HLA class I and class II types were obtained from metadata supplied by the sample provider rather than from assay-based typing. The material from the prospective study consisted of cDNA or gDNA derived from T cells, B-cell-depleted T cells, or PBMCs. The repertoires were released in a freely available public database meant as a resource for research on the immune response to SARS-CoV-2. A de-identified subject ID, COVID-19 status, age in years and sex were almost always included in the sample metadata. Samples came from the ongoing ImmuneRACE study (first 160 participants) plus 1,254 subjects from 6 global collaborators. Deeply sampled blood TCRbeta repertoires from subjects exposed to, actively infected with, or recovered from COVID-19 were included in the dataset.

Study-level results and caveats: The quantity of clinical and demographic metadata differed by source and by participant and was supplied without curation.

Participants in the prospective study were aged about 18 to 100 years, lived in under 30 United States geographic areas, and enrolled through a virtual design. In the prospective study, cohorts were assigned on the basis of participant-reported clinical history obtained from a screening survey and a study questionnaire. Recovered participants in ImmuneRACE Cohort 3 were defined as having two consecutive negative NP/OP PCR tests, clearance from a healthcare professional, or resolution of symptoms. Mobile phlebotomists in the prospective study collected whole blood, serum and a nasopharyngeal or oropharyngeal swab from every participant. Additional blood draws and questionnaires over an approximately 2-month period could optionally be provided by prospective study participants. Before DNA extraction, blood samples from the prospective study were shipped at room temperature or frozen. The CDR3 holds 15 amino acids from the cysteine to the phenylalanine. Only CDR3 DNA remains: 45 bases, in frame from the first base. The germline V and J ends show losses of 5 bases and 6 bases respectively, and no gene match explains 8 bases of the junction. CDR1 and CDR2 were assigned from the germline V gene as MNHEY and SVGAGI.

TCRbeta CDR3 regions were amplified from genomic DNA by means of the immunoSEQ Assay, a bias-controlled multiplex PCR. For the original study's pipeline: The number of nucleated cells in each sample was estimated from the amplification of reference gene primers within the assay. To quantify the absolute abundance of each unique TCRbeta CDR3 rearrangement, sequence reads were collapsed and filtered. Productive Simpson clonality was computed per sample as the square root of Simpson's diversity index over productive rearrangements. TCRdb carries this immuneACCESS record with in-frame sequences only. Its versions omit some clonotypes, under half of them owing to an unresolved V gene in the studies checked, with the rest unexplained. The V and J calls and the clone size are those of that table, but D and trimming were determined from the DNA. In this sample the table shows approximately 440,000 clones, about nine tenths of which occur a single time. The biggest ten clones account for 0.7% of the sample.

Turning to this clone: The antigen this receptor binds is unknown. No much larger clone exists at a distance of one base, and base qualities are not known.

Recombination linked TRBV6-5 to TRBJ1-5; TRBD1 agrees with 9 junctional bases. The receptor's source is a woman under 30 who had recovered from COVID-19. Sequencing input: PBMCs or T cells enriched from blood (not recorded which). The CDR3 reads CASSPNNRGRQPQHF. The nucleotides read TGTGCCAGCAGTCCAAACAACAGGGGGCGTCAGCCCCAGCATTTT.